The rows below give T cell receptor beta chains drawn from one sample of a study of siplizumab effects on memory and regulatory T cells. TCRdb's copy holds only in-frame clones and misses some; the assay was immunoSEQ multiplex PCR. Among about 50,000 clones listed, more than 75% were seen once. The sequencing input was naive CD8+ T cells sorted from blood. These receptors all stem from a human donor in good health. Both conserved end residues are part of each CDR3. The D gene is left open where the match is weak. A row's size may be missing; if present it is once, few, many or a size class.

j_call d_call v_call clone_size cdr3_nt cdr3_aa
TRBJ2-2 TRBD2 TRBV29-1 once TGCAGCGTTGAGACGCTAGCGGGAGGGCCACACGGGGAGCTGTTTTTT CSVETLAGGPHGELFF
TRBJ1-1 . TRBV7-9 . TGTGCCAGCACCCCTCAGCAAAACTACCCGAACACTGAAGCTTTCTTT CASTPQQNYPNTEAFF
TRBJ2-7 TRBD1 TRBV11-3 once TGTGCCAGCAGCTTAGGAAGCGGACAGGGCTACGAGCAGTACTTC CASSLGSGQGYEQYF
TRBJ1-2 TRBD1 TRBV6-5 . TGTGCCAGCAGACTCGGGACAGGAGACTATGGCTACACCTTC CASRLGTGDYGYTF
TRBJ1-2 TRBD1 TRBV11-2 . TGTGCCAGCAGCCCCGGACAGGGCCCCAACTATGGCTACACCTTC CASSPGQGPNYGYTF
TRBJ1-2 . TRBV7-9 once TGTGCCAGCAGCTTAGGTTGGAATGTTTTGGATGATTATGGCTACACCTTC CASSLGWNVLDDYGYTF
TRBJ2-2 . TRBV4-2 once TGTGCCAGCAGCCAAGAAGCCGGGGAGCTGTTTTTT CASSQEAGELFF
TRBJ2-7 TRBD1 TRBV5-4 . TGTGCCAGCAGCTGGTCTCACAGGGGGAGCTACGAGCAGTACTTC CASSWSHRGSYEQYF
TRBJ2-7 . TRBV5-1 . TGCGCCAGCAGCTTGTTCAGGGGGGGTTCCTACGAGCAGTACTTC CASSLFRGGSYEQYF
TRBJ2-1 . TRBV7-9 . TGTGCCAGCAGCTTGGTGGGGGGATACAATGAGCAGTTCTTC CASSLVGGYNEQFF
TRBJ1-1 . TRBV7-9 . TGTGCCAGCAGCGGGGGGACGGACGAAGCTTTCTTT CASSGGTDEAFF
TRBJ1-1 TRBD1 TRBV6-4 . TGTGCCAGCAGAGCCTCTACAGGGGAATACACTGAAGCTTTCTTT CASRASTGEYTEAFF
TRBJ1-1 . TRBV6-5 . TGTGCCAGCAGTTCTGGGCCCAACACTGAAGCTTTCTTT CASSSGPNTEAFF
TRBJ2-2 . TRBV5-1 . TGCGCCAGCAGCTTGGGGATGGGTTTATATGGAGTGTTGGCCGGGGAGCTGTTTTTT CASSLGMGLYGVLAGELFF
TRBJ2-1 . TRBV6-6 once TGTGCCAGCAGTTCCTCGACCGGGAAGGCCTACAATGAGCAGTTCTTC CASSSSTGKAYNEQFF
TRBJ1-2 TRBD1 TRBV19 . TGTGCCAGTAGTATAGGGACAGGCGCCTATGGCTACACCTTC CASSIGTGAYGYTF
TRBJ1-2 TRBD1 TRBV29-1 . TGCAGCGTTGAACGGACAGGGGGCTATGGCTACACCTTC CSVERTGGYGYTF
TRBJ2-7 . TRBV7-9 few TGTGCCAGCTCCGGGCAGAGCGTCTACGAGCAGTACTTC CASSGQSVYEQYF
TRBJ1-4 . TRBV7-9 . TGTGCCAGCAGCTACCCCCTTCGGGAGGTCAATGAAAAACTGTTTTTT CASSYPLREVNEKLFF
TRBJ1-6 . TRBV5-1 few TGCGCCAGCAGCTTGGTTATGACGCGTGAATCACCCCTCCACTTT CASSLVMTRESPLHF
TRBJ2-1 TRBD1 TRBV15 . TGTGCCACCAGCGGGGACAGGGGGCGCTACAATGAGCAGTTCTTC CATSGDRGRYNEQFF
TRBJ2-1 . TRBV19 . TGTGCCAGTAGTATCGGGACGCGGTCCTACAATGAGCAGTTCTTC CASSIGTRSYNEQFF
TRBJ2-2 . TRBV27 . TGTGCCAGCCGCCCGGGGGCGGCCAACACCGGGGAGCTGTTTTTT CASRPGAANTGELFF
TRBJ1-2 . TRBV29-1 . TGCAGCGTCCCACATCCCTCGGTTCAGGGAATAGGGTATGGCTACACCTTC CSVPHPSVQGIGYGYTF
TRBJ1-3 TRBD1 TRBV2 . TGTGCCAGCAGTGAAGCGCCGCGCAGGGGGTCAGGAAACACCATATATTTT CASSEAPRRGSGNTIYF
TRBJ2-7 . TRBV5-6 . TGTGCCAGCAGCTTCGGACCGGGTGGGTACGAGCAGTACTTC CASSFGPGGYEQYF
TRBJ2-7 . TRBV5-1 . TGCGCCAGCAGACTAACGACGAGGCGGGGAAGCTCCTACGAGCAGTACTTC CASRLTTRRGSSYEQYF
TRBJ1-6 . TRBV27 . TGTGCCAGCAGTTTAAGCTATGGCGATAATTCACCCCTCCACTTT CASSLSYGDNSPLHF
TRBJ2-3 . TRBV30 . TGTGCCTGGAATGTGGGTTACACAGATACGCAGTATTTT CAWNVGYTDTQYF
TRBJ1-5 . TRBV19 once TGTGCCAGTACGGCTTTGGTTTTTTATCAGCCCCAGCATTTT CASTALVFYQPQHF
TRBJ1-5 TRBD1 TRBV5-6 . TGTGCCAGCAGCTCCGGGACAGGTCTGAATCAGCCCCAGCATTTT CASSSGTGLNQPQHF
TRBJ2-5 . TRBV5-1 . TGCGCCAGCAGCTTGGACGGGCAGGGGTCCCGGAGGGAGACCCAGTACTTC CASSLDGQGSRRETQYF
TRBJ2-7 . TRBV19 . TGTGCCAGTAGTGCCGGGCCAGATAGCTCCTACGAGCAGTACTTC CASSAGPDSSYEQYF
TRBJ2-5 TRBD2 TRBV6-6 . TGTGCCAGCAGTTACCCGGGACTAGCGGGAGAGACCCAGTACTTC CASSYPGLAGETQYF
TRBJ1-1 . TRBV18 . TGTGCCAGCTCACCACATCACGACGGACTGAACACTGAAGCTTTCTTT CASSPHHDGLNTEAFF
TRBJ2-7 . TRBV19 . TGTGCCAGTAGTATAGCCGCGGGACTCACCTACGAGCAGTACTTC CASSIAAGLTYEQYF
TRBJ1-4 TRBD1 TRBV29-1 . TGCAGCGTCCGCACAGGGGACTATGAAAAACTGTTTTTT CSVRTGDYEKLFF
TRBJ2-7 . TRBV21-1 . TGTGCCAGCAGCCATGGTGGACAGGGGCCGGGGCAGTACTTC CASSHGGQGPGQYF
TRBJ1-3 . TRBV6-5 . TGTGCCAGCAGTGTGACAGGCTCGAGAAACACCATATATTTT CASSVTGSRNTIYF
TRBJ2-2 TRBD1 TRBV19 . TGTGCCAGTAAACGGGGACAGGGAAACGGGGAGCTGTTTTTT CASKRGQGNGELFF